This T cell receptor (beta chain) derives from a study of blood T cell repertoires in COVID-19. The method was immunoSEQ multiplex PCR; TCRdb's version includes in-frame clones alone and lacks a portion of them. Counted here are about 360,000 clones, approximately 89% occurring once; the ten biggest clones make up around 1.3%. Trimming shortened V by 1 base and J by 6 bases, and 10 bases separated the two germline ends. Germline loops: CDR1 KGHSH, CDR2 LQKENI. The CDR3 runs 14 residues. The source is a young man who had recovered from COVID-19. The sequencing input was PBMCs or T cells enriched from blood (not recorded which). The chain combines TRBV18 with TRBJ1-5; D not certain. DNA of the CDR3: TGTGCCAGCTCACCACAGCGGGAGGGTCAGCCCCAGCATTTT. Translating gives CASSPQREGQPQHF.